The clone carrying this T cell receptor (beta chain) was observed a few times. The data stem from a study of identical twins. TCRdb reprocessed the 5' RACE reads via MiXCR and lists one record per CDR3 protein. The table lists under 900,000 distinct CDR3 sequences, roughly 20% of them singletons. This sample was also put to use in a study of T cells expressing NK-cell markers.

The TCR originated in a woman under 30 in good health. Source material: PBMCs.

The CDR3 loop reads CASTLAGGSDTQYF. CDR3 nucleotide sequence: TGTGCCAGCACCCTAGCGGGGGGGTCAGATACGCAGTATTTT. The chain has TRBV4-2 and TRBJ2-3; 12 bases align to TRBD2. V shed 7 bases, J shed 4 bases, and the junction held 3 bases outside the gene matches. This CDR3 region has 14 residues. Per germline, CDR1 LGHNA and CDR2 YNFKEQ.